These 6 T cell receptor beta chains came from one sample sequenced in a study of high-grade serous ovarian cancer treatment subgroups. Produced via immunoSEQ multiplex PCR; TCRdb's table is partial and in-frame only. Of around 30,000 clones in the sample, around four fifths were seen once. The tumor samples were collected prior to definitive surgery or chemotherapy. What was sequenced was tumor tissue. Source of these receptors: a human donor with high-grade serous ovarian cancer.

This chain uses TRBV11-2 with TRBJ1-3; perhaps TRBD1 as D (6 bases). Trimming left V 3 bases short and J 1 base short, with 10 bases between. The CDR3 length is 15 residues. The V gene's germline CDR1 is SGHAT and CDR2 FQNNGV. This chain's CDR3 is CASSFRGFSGNTIYF. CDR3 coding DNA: TGTGCCAGCAGCTTTAGGGGGTTTTCTGGAAACACCATATATTTT.

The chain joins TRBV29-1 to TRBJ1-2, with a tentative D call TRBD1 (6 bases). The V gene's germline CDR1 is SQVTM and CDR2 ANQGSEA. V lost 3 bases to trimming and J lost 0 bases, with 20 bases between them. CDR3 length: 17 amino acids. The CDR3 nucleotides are TGCAGCGTTGAGGGAACGGGAGCAGGGGCCCCTAACTATGGCTACACCTTC. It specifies CSVEGTGAGAPNYGYTF.

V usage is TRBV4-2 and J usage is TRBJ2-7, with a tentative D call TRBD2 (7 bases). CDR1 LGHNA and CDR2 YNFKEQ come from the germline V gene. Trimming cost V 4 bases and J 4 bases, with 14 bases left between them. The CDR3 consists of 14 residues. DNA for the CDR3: TGTGCCAGCAGCCCCGGGGGGCAGCCGTACGAGCAGTACTTC. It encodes CASSPGGQPYEQYF.

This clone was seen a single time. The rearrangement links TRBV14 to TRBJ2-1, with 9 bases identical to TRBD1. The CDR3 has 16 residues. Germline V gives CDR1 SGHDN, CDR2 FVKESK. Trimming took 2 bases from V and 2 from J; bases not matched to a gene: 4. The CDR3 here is CASSQTGGGTYNEQFF. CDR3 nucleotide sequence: TGTGCCAGCAGCCAAACAGGGGGCGGAACCTACAATGAGCAGTTCTTC.

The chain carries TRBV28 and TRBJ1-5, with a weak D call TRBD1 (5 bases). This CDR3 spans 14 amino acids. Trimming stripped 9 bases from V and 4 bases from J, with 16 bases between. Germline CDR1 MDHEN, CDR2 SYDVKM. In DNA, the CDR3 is TGTGCCAGTCGGGCAGGGAATGGGAATCAGCCCCAGCATTTT. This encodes CASRAGNGNQPQHF.

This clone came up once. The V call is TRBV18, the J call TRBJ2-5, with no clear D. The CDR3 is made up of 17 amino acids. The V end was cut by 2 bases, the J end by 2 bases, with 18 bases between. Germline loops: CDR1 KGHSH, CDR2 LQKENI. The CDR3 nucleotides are TGTGCCAGCTCACCAAATTTCGGCTACCCTAAACAAGAGACCCAGTACTTC. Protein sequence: CASSPNFGYPKQETQYF.